This T cell receptor beta chain is from a study of T cell repertoires in cytomegalovirus infection. Background on the study: Well-studied HLA-B-restricted CMV epitopes were used in the study alongside recently identified HLA-C-restricted ones. Through public TCR beta signatures, both CMV infection and matching HLA type were indicated.

General study points: Within the response measured ex vivo, HLA-C-restricted CMV-specific TCR beta clonotypes were dominant. Summed public TCR beta family frequency identified CMV carriers bearing the relevant HLA.

Germline CDR1 reads SEHNR; CDR2 reads FQNEAQ (reference sequence). With V trimmed by 0 bases and J by 3 bases, 7 bases remained unmatched. The CDR3 totals 16 residues. This clonotype appeared a few times. Its cognate antigen is unknown. TCRdb re-called the reads through MiXCR, storing one row per CDR3 protein. This table holds approximately 110,000 distinct CDR3 sequences, 30% to 40% found once. V usage is TRBV7-9 and J usage is TRBJ2-7; 8 nucleotides agree with TRBD2. Material: CD8+ T cells from cultured PBMCs, obtained from culture after CMV antigen stimulation. This TCR came from a human donor in good health (CMV status not recorded). Some clones in this sample may be carry-over from other donors' samples. The CDR3 protein is CASSLAGTRQNYEQYF. CDR3 nucleotide sequence: TGTGCCAGCAGCTTAGCGGGGACTAGACAAAACTACGAGCAGTACTTC.